This is a list of T cell receptor beta chains from one sample in a study of identical twins. TCRdb processed the 5' RACE reads anew with MiXCR; each CDR3 protein has one entry. Of a few hundred thousand distinct CDR3 sequences in the sample, around 8.8% are singletons; the top ten hold over 2.5%. These sequences were also reported in another study, on yellow fever vaccine responses in identical twins.

Sequencing input: CD8+ T cells sorted from blood. Every receptor here comes from a young woman in good health. Each CDR3 is given with its conserved first and last residue. A D gene is named only where the DNA matches it firmly.

cdr3_length j_call v_call d_call cdr3_aa
13 TRBJ1-2 TRBV16 TRBD1 CASSDGQVLGYTF
15 TRBJ2-5 TRBV3-1 TRBD2 CASSQMGTSQETQYF
13 TRBJ2-5 TRBV27 NA CASSSNPQETQYF
14 TRBJ2-3 TRBV29-1 NA CSVVMPGGADTQYF
13 TRBJ2-7 TRBV29-1 NA CSVERAGAYEQYF
13 TRBJ2-7 TRBV11-2 TRBD1 CASSVHRGFEQYF
15 TRBJ2-1 TRBV6-5 TRBD2 CASSYSAGTNNEQFF
14 TRBJ2-7 TRBV12-3/TRBV12-4 TRBD2 CASSLGDYRYEQYF
13 TRBJ2-3 TRBV25-1 NA CASSAYLTDTQYF
12 TRBJ1-2 TRBV12-3/TRBV12-4 NA CASSLPGGGYTF
14 TRBJ1-1 TRBV29-1 NA CSVEDLAPNTEAFF